A single sample is the source of the 24 T cell receptor beta chains below, sequenced in a study of Graves' ophthalmopathy and Graves' hyperthyroidism. RNA transcripts were the source from which TCR beta CDR3 regions were amplified. A first-round RT-PCR used HTBI primers, followed by a second-round multiplex PCR. TCRdb ran MiXCR on the multiplex PCR reads and lists one entry per CDR3 protein. The sample records 500,000 to 600,000 distinct CDR3 sequences, roughly 39% being singletons. The sequenced sample consisted of peripheral blood or thyroid tissue (not recorded which). Receptors were obtained from an adult man with Graves' hyperthyroidism.

There are many counts of this clonotype. The chain carries TRBV6-5 and TRBJ2-7, with TRBD2 as a possible D gene (5 bases). The germline CDR1 and CDR2 sequences are MNHEY and SVGAGI. The CDR3 sequence is 16 residues long. Trimming took 0 bases from V and 5 from J, leaving 17 bases between them. In DNA form, the CDR3 reads TGTGCCAGCAGTTACTCGCGCCGCGGGCGTGCCGACGAGCAGTACTTC. Translating gives CASSYSRRGRADEQYF.

This clonotype was detected many times. This chain links TRBV19 with TRBJ2-7; D might be TRBD1 (6 bases). The germline V and J ends were trimmed by 5 bases and 0 bases, with 14 bases remaining between them. The CDR3 covers 15 residues. CDR1 is LNHDA and CDR2 is SQIVND in the germline V gene (reference sequence). CDR3 sequence reads: CASSVSGHFSYEQYF. The CDR3 DNA reads as TGTGCCAGTAGTGTCTCGGGACACTTCTCCTACGAGCAGTACTTC.

With regard to this clonotype: This sequence may be a read error, since a much larger clone differs from it by one base. The V call is TRBV6-1, the J call TRBJ1-1, with D unresolved. With 5 bases removed from V and 1 base from J, the gap between germline ends came to 8 bases. The germline V gene has CDR1 MNHNS and CDR2 SASEGT. The CDR3 is 13 amino acids. CDR3 bases: TGTGCCAGCAGTACCAAGGAGAACACTGAAGCTTTCTTT. Translation gives CASSTKENTEAFF.

This clonotype was observed a few times. The V gene is TRBV7-3, the J gene TRBJ2-3; no definite D call. Germline CDR1 and CDR2: SGHTA and FQGTGA. The CDR3 contains 14 residues. V was clipped by 5 bases and J by 4 bases, with 13 bases between them. The CDR3 protein is CASSLSRSADTQYF. CDR3 in DNA: TGTGCCAGCAGCCTTAGCAGGAGTGCAGATACGCAGTATTTT.

This clonotype was seen many times. This chain links TRBV25-1 with TRBJ1-2; D is ambiguous. The CDR3 length is 14 residues. Germline V gene data show CDR1 as MGHDK and CDR2 as SYGVNS. V was trimmed by 3 bases and J by 1 base, leaving 9 bases between them. DNA of the CDR3: TGTGCCAGCAGTGACCCCTATCATAACTATGGCTACACCTTC. Translated, it gives CASSDPYHNYGYTF.

This clonotype was picked up a small number of times. The chain joins TRBV5-8 to TRBJ2-5; no reliable D call. From germline, CDR1 is SGHTS and CDR2 YDEGEE. Trimming removed 0 bases from V and 5 bases from J, with 11 bases in between. This CDR3 comprises 14 residues. DNA for the CDR3: TGTGCCAGCAGCTTGGAACGCCGGTATGAGACCCAGTACTTC. It specifies CASSLERRYETQYF. Full variable domain (outside the CDR3, taken from reference TRBV5-8 and TRBJ2-5): EAGVTQSPTHLIKTRGQQATLRCSPISGHTSVYWYQQALGLGLQFLLWYDEGEERNRGNFPPRFSGRQFPNYSSELNVNALELEDSALYLCASSLERRYETQYFGPGTRLLVL.

The rearrangement links TRBV10-3 to TRBJ2-3; 8 nucleotides align to TRBD2. V shed 4 bases and J 4 bases; nucleotides not matched to a gene: 4. CDR3 size: 14 residues. From germline, CDR1 is ENHRY and CDR2 SYGVKD. The CDR3 DNA reads as TGTGCCATCAGTGCAGCGGGAGAAGCAGATACGCAGTATTTT. It translates to CAISAAGEADTQYF.

CDR3 bases: TGTGCCAGCAGCGTACTATCTAGCGGGAGTGCCCACGAGCAGTACTTC. Translated, it gives CASSVLSSGSAHEQYF. The chain uses TRBV9 and TRBJ2-7, with TRBD2 matching over 10 bases. There are 16 residues in the CDR3. After removal of 1 base from V and 5 bases from J, the junction contained 9 bases not matched to a gene. Germline assignment: CDR1 SGDLS and CDR2 YYNGEE.

This clonotype appeared many times. The rearrangement uses TRBV7-2 and TRBJ1-1; D is unclear. The germline V and J ends were trimmed by 3 bases and 4 bases, with 9 bases remaining between them. The germline CDR1 and CDR2 sequences are SGHTA and FQGNSA. The CDR3 runs 13 residues. The CDR3 loop is CASSLLGSTEAFF. DNA of the CDR3: TGTGCCAGCAGCTTGTTGGGCTCCACTGAAGCTTTCTTT.

This chain links TRBV6-5 with TRBJ1-6; maybe TRBD1 (5 bases). Germline assignment: CDR1 MNHEY and CDR2 SVGAGI. The CDR3 contains 15 residues. The V gene lost 3 bases and the J gene lost 5 bases, with 11 bases spanning the gap. CDR3 sequence reads: CASSYRDRNNSPLHF. The CDR3 nucleotides are TGTGCCAGCAGTTATCGGGACCGAAATAATTCACCCCTCCACTTT.

The chain links TRBV25-1 to TRBJ1-2, with 8 bases identical to TRBD1. Germline CDR1 MGHDK, CDR2 SYGVNS. The ends lost 5 bases at V and 3 bases at J; junction bases unmatched: 17. This CDR3 region has 18 residues. CDR3 coding DNA: TGTGCCAGCAGTTTGATAGGGCAGGGGGCGACCCCGGACTATGGCTACACCTTC. Translating gives CASSLIGQGATPDYGYTF.

Turning to this clonotype: A read error may be the cause here, since a much bigger clone is one base away. This chain's CDR3 is CAGSASLGAGTNQPQHF. For the CDR3, the DNA is TGTGCCGGCAGTGCTTCTCTAGGGGCAGGTACCAATCAGCCCCAGCATTTT. The J gene is TRBJ1-5, the V gene TRBV10-3, with a weak D call TRBD1 (5 bases). The CDR3 is 17 amino acids. Trimming stripped 11 bases from V and 3 bases from J, with 26 bases between. CDR1 is ENHRY and CDR2 is SYGVKD in the germline V gene.

The genes are TRBV11-2 and TRBJ2-5, with D maybe TRBD2 (5 bases). The J call may be incorrect, as the DNA end agrees better with TRBJ2-1. CDR1 is SGHAT and CDR2 is FQNNGV in the germline V gene. The length of the CDR3 is 13 residues. The DNA for the CDR3 is TGTGCCAGCAGCTTAGCCGGTAGCGATGAGCAGTTCTTC. The encoded protein is CASSLAGSDEQFF.

About this clonotype: This may stem from a read error, because a much larger clone lies one nucleotide away. This chain links TRBV12-3 or TRBV12-4 with TRBJ1-2; D unresolved. V lost 4 bases, J lost 6 bases, and 9 bases lay in between. The length of the CDR3 is 12 residues. This CDR3 is CASSSKMDGYTF. The CDR3 DNA follows: TGTGCCAGCAGTTCGAAGATGGATGGCTACACCTTC.

This clonotype was seen ten or more times. The rearrangement links TRBV2 to TRBJ1-1; unclear D gene. The germline CDR1 and CDR2 sequences are SNHLY and FYNNEI. The CDR3 has 13 residues. V was shortened by 3 bases and J by 3 bases, with 8 bases between the two germline ends. Here the CDR3 DNA reads TGTGCCAGCAGTGACAGATGGGACACTGAAGCTTTCTTT. Translating it yields CASSDRWDTEAFF.

The chain couples TRBV12-3 or TRBV12-4 to TRBJ2-7; no reliable D call. The CDR3 sequence is 10 residues long. V was shortened by 7 bases and J by 7 bases, with 8 bases between the two germline ends. In DNA form, the CDR3 reads TGTGCCAGCAACCTGGGGGAGCAGTACTTC. Protein sequence: CASNLGEQYF.

The J gene is TRBJ2-7, the V gene TRBV12-3 or TRBV12-4, with a weak D call TRBD1 (5 bases). V was clipped by 7 bases and J by 7 bases, with 17 bases between them. The CDR3 extends over 13 amino acids. The CDR3 here is CASTETEAWEQYF. The CDR3 nucleotides are TGTGCCAGCACCGAGACAGAGGCCTGGGAGCAGTACTTC.

This clonotype was seen only a few times. The V gene is TRBV27, the J gene TRBJ1-2, with D possibly TRBD1 on 5 matching bases. Germline CDR1 reads MNHEY; CDR2 reads SMNVEV (reference sequence). V dropped 6 bases and J dropped 4 bases, with 12 bases sitting between them. This CDR3 is built from 13 residues. As DNA, the CDR3 is TGTGCCAGCAGAGCCCGGGGGGGCTATGGCTACACCTTC. This translates into CASRARGGYGYTF.

This clonotype has at least ten counts. The chain uses TRBV7-9 and TRBJ1-2, with TRBD1 identical over 10 bases. This CDR3 is built from 13 residues. CDR1 is SEHNR, CDR2 FQNEAQ, per germline (reference sequence). The V segment lost 4 bases and the J segment 6 bases; nucleotides outside the gene matches: 2. The CDR3, as DNA: TGTGCCAGCAGCTACGGGACAGGGGATGGCTACACCTTC. Protein sequence: CASSYGTGDGYTF.

The J gene is TRBJ1-3, the V gene TRBV29-1; tentatively, D is TRBD1 (5 bases). V dropped 5 bases and J dropped 8 bases, with 10 bases sitting between them. CDR1 is SQVTM and CDR2 is ANQGSEA in the germline V gene. The CDR3 length is 11 residues. In DNA form, the CDR3 reads TGCAGCGTTAGGCGAGGGGACACCATATATTTT. Protein product: CSVRRGDTIYF.

CDR3 amino acids: CSVSGLVVYF. CDR3 nucleotide sequence: TGCAGCGTTTCGGGACTAGTGGTCTACTTC. The chain uses TRBV29-1 and TRBJ2-5; TRBD2 aligns across 8 bases. Germline assignment: CDR1 SQVTM and CDR2 ANQGSEA. The CDR3 totals 10 residues. Trimming took 5 bases from V and 14 from J; bases not matched to a gene: 7.

The chain links TRBV7-9 to TRBJ2-7, with 7 bases fitting TRBD1. Germline assignment: CDR1 SEHNR and CDR2 FQNEAQ (reference sequence). Trimming at V came to 0 bases and at J to 7 bases, leaving 6 bases not matched to a gene. The CDR3 extends over 14 amino acids. The CDR3 is CASSLAGGYNEQYF. The CDR3 DNA is TGTGCCAGCAGCTTAGCAGGGGGCTACAATGAGCAGTACTTC.

In this sample, this clonotype turned up many times. V and J are TRBV20-1 and TRBJ1-2; D gene ambiguous. Germline lookup yields CDR1 DFQATT and CDR2 SNEGSKA (reference sequence). V was pared by 7 bases and J by 4 bases, with 10 bases between. This CDR3 region has 11 residues. CDR3 protein: CSVAGPYGYTF. The CDR3 DNA reads as TGCAGTGTAGCAGGACCCTATGGCTACACCTTC.

This clonotype was seen repeatedly, ten times or more. The chain links TRBV10-2 to TRBJ1-6, with D maybe TRBD1 (6 bases). V was pared by 2 bases and J by 0 bases, with 8 bases between. The CDR3 is 16 residues long. The germline V gene encodes CDR1 WSHSY and CDR2 SAAADI. CDR3 in DNA: TGCGCCAGCAGTGAGAGGGACAACTCCTATAATTCACCCCTCCACTTT. Amino acid sequence: CASSERDNSYNSPLHF.